This T cell receptor (beta chain) was observed in a study of shared clonotypes between healthy human individuals. Study-level points and caveats: Generally, estimated richness proved larger in naive subsets than it did in memory subsets. Only a few donors were included, so the genetic and exposure-history diversity represented was limited.

For this clone: Its antigen is not identified.

Germline V CDR1 and CDR2: SQVTM, ANQGSEA. The CDR3 runs to 13 residues. V lost 5 bases and J lost 4; bases outside the gene matches: 7. TCRdb's table, derived via immunoSEQ multiplex PCR, lists solely in-frame clones and lacks some. The sample carries roughly 1,500,000 clones, roughly 98% recorded once. Material: naive CD4+ T cells sorted from blood. Subset defined: CD45RA+ positively selected. This TCR was sampled from a man aged 25-45 years in good health. The J gene is TRBJ2-5, the V gene TRBV29-1; TRBD1 aligns across 7 bases. The CDR3 protein is CSVRGRFLETQYF. The CDR3 nucleotides read TGCAGCGTTAGGGGGCGCTTCTTAGAGACCCAGTACTTC. Variable domain in full (rest from reference TRBV29-1 and TRBJ2-5): SAVISQKPSRDICQRGTSLTIQCQVDSQVTMMFWYRQQPGQSLTLIATANQGSEATYESGFVIDKFPISRPNLTFSTLTVSNMSPEDSSIYLCSVRGRFLETQYFGPGTRLLVL.